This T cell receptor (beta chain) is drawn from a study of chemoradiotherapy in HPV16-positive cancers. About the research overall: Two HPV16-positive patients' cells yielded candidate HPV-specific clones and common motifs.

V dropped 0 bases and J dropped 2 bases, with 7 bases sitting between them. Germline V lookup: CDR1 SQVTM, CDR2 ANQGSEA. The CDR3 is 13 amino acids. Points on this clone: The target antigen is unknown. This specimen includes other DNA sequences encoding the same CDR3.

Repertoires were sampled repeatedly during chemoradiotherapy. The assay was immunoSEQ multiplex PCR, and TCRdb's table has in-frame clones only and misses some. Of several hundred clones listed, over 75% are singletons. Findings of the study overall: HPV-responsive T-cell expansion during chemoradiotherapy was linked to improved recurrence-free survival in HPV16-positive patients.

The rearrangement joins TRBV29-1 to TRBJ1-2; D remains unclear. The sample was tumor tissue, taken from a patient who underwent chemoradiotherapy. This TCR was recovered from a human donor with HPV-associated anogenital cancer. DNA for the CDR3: TGCAGCGTTGAAGAAGCGGGGAACTATGGCTACACCTTC. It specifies CSVEEAGNYGYTF.